This TCR beta chain was obtained from a study of human T cells and chemical hapten exposure. This clonotype appeared a few times. The time point: pre-sensitization, week 0. Treatment noted: therapeutic diphenylcyclopropenone sensitization with weekly scalp DPC. TCRdb re-called the RACE reads with MiXCR, one entry per CDR3 protein. The sample lists a few hundred thousand distinct CDR3 sequences; over 5% were seen once. Sample: whole blood, taken in connection with sensitization to the hapten diphenylcyclopropenone (DPC). This clonotype was sampled from a woman younger than 35 with alopecia areata. Some clones in this sample may be carry-over from other donors' samples.

CDR3 bases: TGTGCCAGCAGCTTAGCGCTGAGGAATGAGCAGTTCTTC. Residues: CASSLALRNEQFF. The chain joins TRBV7-2 to TRBJ2-1; D gene uncertain. CDR1 SGHTA and CDR2 FQGNSA come from the germline V gene. V was clipped by 0 bases and J by 7 bases, with 7 bases between them. The length of the CDR3 is 13 residues.